The 19 T cell receptor beta chains below come from one sample, sequenced in a study of blood T cell repertoires in COVID-19. Here immunoSEQ multiplex PCR was the method, and the copy in TCRdb shows in-frame clones only, minus some. The table lists about 220,000 clones, 80% to 90% of them singletons. The sample consisted of PBMCs or T cells enriched from blood (not recorded which). The receptor set was obtained from a woman under 30 in a cohort exposed to, infected with or recovered from COVID-19 (not recorded which).

This chain uses TRBV14 with TRBJ1-1; D is unclear. CDR3 size: 15 residues. In germline, CDR1 is SGHDN, CDR2 FVKESK. V was clipped by 0 bases and J by 5 bases, with 13 bases between them. CDR3 DNA sequence: TGTGCCAGCAGCCAAGATCCACAAGGGAGAACTGAAGCTTTCTTT. Its translation is CASSQDPQGRTEAFF.

J is TRBJ1-1 and V is TRBV4-2; the D gene is possibly TRBD1 (5 bases). V was pared by 2 bases and J by 1 base, with 17 bases between. Germline CDR1 reads LGHNA; CDR2 reads YNFKEQ. The CDR3 is made up of 17 amino acids. The CDR3 DNA follows: TGTGCCAGCAGCCAACCCGGAGTGGCAGGGAAGAACACTGAAGCTTTCTTT. It translates to CASSQPGVAGKNTEAFF.

This chain joins TRBV5-1 and TRBJ1-6, with D perhaps TRBD1 (6 bases). The CDR3 has 15 amino acids. Trimming shortened V by 0 bases and J by 8 bases, and 12 bases separated the two germline ends. CDR1 and CDR2 (germline): SGHRS, YFSETQ. This CDR3 is CASSLVSQGYSPLHF. CDR3 coding DNA: TGCGCCAGCAGCTTGGTTTCTCAGGGGTATTCACCCCTCCACTTT.

This chain connects TRBV5-1 to TRBJ2-2; D is uncertain. Germline V gene data show CDR1 as SGHRS and CDR2 as YFSETQ. Trimming left V 0 bases short and J 1 base short, with 7 bases between. This CDR3 has 15 residues. CDR3 sequence (DNA): TGCGCCAGCAGCTTGGGGCAGGAGAACACCGGGGAGCTGTTTTTT. Its translation is CASSLGQENTGELFF.

The rearrangement joins TRBV27 to TRBJ1-6, with 10 bases identical to TRBD1. The CDR3 sequence is 14 residues long. V shed 5 bases and J 9 bases; nucleotides not matched to a gene: 4. CDR1 and CDR2 from the germline V gene are MNHEY and SMNVEV (reference sequence). CDR3 sequence reads: CASSIGTGVSPLHF. In DNA form, the CDR3 reads TGTGCCAGCAGTATAGGGACAGGGGTTTCACCCCTCCACTTT.

This rearrangement joins TRBV24-1 to TRBJ2-1; possible D gene TRBD2, 5 bases. Germline CDR1 and CDR2: KGHDR and SFDVKD. V lost 4 bases, J lost 5 bases, and 20 bases lay in between. The CDR3 totals 17 residues. CDR3 nucleotides: TGTGCCACCAGTGACCCTGACGAAGGAAGCGGCCACAATGAGCAGTTCTTC. Protein product: CATSDPDEGSGHNEQFF.

This clone was seen only a few times. This CDR3 reads CATSSGMGGTEAFF. CDR3 coding DNA: TGTGCCACCAGCAGTGGCATGGGGGGGACTGAAGCTTTCTTT. The chain recombines TRBV15 with TRBJ1-1; possible D gene TRBD1, 5 bases. Germline CDR1 is LNHNV and CDR2 is YYDKDF (reference sequence). V shed 3 bases and J shed 5 bases, with 13 bases lying between them. There are 14 residues in the CDR3.

The J gene is TRBJ2-1, the V gene TRBV5-8; 10 bases line up with TRBD1. The CDR3 contains 15 residues. V dropped 5 bases and J dropped 5; count of bases not matched to a gene: 7. The germline V gene encodes CDR1 SGHTS and CDR2 YDEGEE. CDR3 protein: CASRPTGGAHNEQFF. The DNA for the CDR3 is TGTGCCAGCAGACCGACAGGGGGCGCGCACAATGAGCAGTTCTTC.

The chain has TRBV6-5 and TRBJ2-1; no reliable D call. The CDR3 length is 11 residues. Germline CDR1 is MNHEY and CDR2 is SVGAGI. Trimming took 10 bases from V and 8 from J, leaving 12 bases between them. CDR3 DNA sequence: TGTGCCATCCCCTTCCTCCATGAGCAGTTCTTC. Translating it yields CAIPFLHEQFF.

This clone was recorded once. The chain is built from TRBV2 and TRBJ1-2; TRBD1 matches at 9 bases. The germline V gene encodes CDR1 SNHLY and CDR2 FYNNEI. This CDR3 comprises 16 residues. Trimming took 0 bases from V and 4 from J; bases not matched to a gene: 6. As DNA, the CDR3 is TGTGCCAGCAGTGAAGCGCTTCGGGACAGGGTCTATGGCTACACCTTC. It specifies CASSEALRDRVYGYTF.

In its sample, this clone was seen once. The chain combines TRBV2 with TRBJ1-2; possibly TRBD1 for D (5 bases). The CDR3 contains 14 residues. V was cut by 2 bases and J by 2 bases, with 9 bases left in between. Germline V CDR1 and CDR2: SNHLY, FYNNEI. CDR3 sequence reads: CASSEQGTNYGYTF. CDR3 nucleotide sequence: TGTGCCAGCAGTGAACAGGGCACCAACTATGGCTACACCTTC.

This chain links TRBV9 with TRBJ1-6; TRBD1 agrees at 9 bases. Germline lookup yields CDR1 SGDLS and CDR2 YYNGEE. V shed 0 bases and J 7 bases; nucleotides not matched to a gene: 2. The CDR3 totals 15 residues. The CDR3 spells CASSVADRGNSPLHF. Here the CDR3 DNA reads TGTGCCAGCAGCGTAGCTGACAGGGGGAATTCACCCCTCCACTTT.

The chain carries TRBV7-9 and TRBJ1-2; TRBD1 matches 8 bases. The CDR3 runs 13 residues. The V gene end was trimmed by 5 bases and the J gene end by 5 bases; junction bases not matched to a gene: 4. Germline CDR1 reads SEHNR; CDR2 reads FQNEAQ (reference sequence). The DNA for the CDR3 is TGTGCCAGCAGCGTACAGGGGGAGTATGGCTACACCTTC. Translated, it gives CASSVQGEYGYTF. The full variable domain, rest sourced from reference TRBV7-9 and TRBJ1-2, is DTGVSQNPRHKITKRGQNVTFRCDPISEHNRLYWYRQTLGQGPEFLTYFQNEAQLEKSRLLSDRFSAERPKGSFSTLEIQRTEQGDSAMYLCASSVQGEYGYTFGSGTRLTVV.

This clone has just one count. The chain joins TRBV23-1 to TRBJ2-5; D gene ambiguous. TRBV23-1 is labeled an ORF, and its function is uncertain. The CDR3 has 12 residues. V dropped 4 bases and J dropped 2 bases, with 5 bases sitting between them. CDR3 protein: CASSPPQETQYF. The CDR3 bases are TGCGCCAGCAGTCCCCCTCAAGAGACCCAGTACTTC.

The chain combines TRBV19 with TRBJ1-2; possible D gene TRBD1, 6 bases. CDR1 LNHDA and CDR2 SQIVND come from the germline V gene (reference sequence). The CDR3 covers 15 residues. Trimming shortened V by 7 bases and J by 0 bases, and 15 bases separated the two germline ends. The CDR3 DNA is TGTGCCAGTACCAATCAAGGGGGAACTAACTATGGCTACACCTTC. It specifies CASTNQGGTNYGYTF. The full variable domain, completed using reference TRBV19 and TRBJ1-2, is DGGITQSPKYLFRKEGQNVTLSCEQNLNHDAMYWYRQDPGQGLRLIYYSQIVNDFQKGDIAEGYSVSREKKESFPLTVTSAQKNPTAFYLCASTNQGGTNYGYTFGSGTRLTVV.

The genes are TRBV6-5 and TRBJ1-2; no firm D call. Per the germline V gene, CDR1 is MNHEY and CDR2 is SVGAGI. Between the trimmed V and J ends, which lost 4 bases and 2 bases, there was a span of 8 bases. There are 13 residues in the CDR3. The chain's CDR3 is CASSFQRNYGYTF. Written as DNA, the CDR3 is TGTGCCAGCAGTTTCCAACGGAACTATGGCTACACCTTC.

This chain links TRBV3-1 (or the pseudogene TRBV3-2) with TRBJ1-2; D call uncertain. V was clipped by 2 bases and J by 8 bases, with 6 bases between them. This CDR3 has 11 amino acids. Germline V gene lookup returns CDR1 LGHDT and CDR2 YNNKEL (reference sequence). The CDR3 protein is CASSQRHGYTF. Here the CDR3 DNA reads TGTGCCAGCAGCCAACGACACGGCTACACCTTC.

With respect to this clone: The junction and the germline gene differ at one end; a read error may be behind it. The chain combines TRBV24-1 with TRBJ2-7; 8 bases agree with TRBD2. This CDR3 spans 14 amino acids. Germline CDR1 KGHDR, CDR2 SFDVKD. CDR3 sequence (DNA): TGTGCCGCCAGTGATCCCGGACTAGCTGGCGAGCAGTACTTC. Translated, it gives CAASDPGLAGEQYF.

The rearrangement links TRBV14 to TRBJ2-1; tentative D call: TRBD2 (6 bases). The germline V gene encodes CDR1 SGHDN and CDR2 FVKESK. CDR3 size: 14 residues. Between the trimmed V and J ends, which lost 6 bases and 3 bases, there was a span of 12 bases. CDR3 sequence reads: CASSHGTFYNEQFF. The CDR3, as DNA: TGTGCCAGCAGTCATGGGACTTTCTACAATGAGCAGTTCTTC. The whole variable domain, remainder taken from reference TRBV14 and TRBJ2-1, is EAGVTQFPSHSVIEKGQTVTLRCDPISGHDNLYWYRRVMGKEIKFLLHFVKESKQDESGMPNNRFLAERTGGTYSTLKVQPAELEDSGVYFCASSHGTFYNEQFFGPGTRLTVL.